This T cell receptor (beta chain) emerged from a study of brain T cells in children with intractable seizures. Per germline, CDR1 SGDLS and CDR2 YYNGEE. Trimming took 5 bases from V and 8 from J; bases not matched to a gene: 7. The CDR3 runs to 13 residues. Some clones are missing from TCRdb's copy, which holds only in-frame ones; the method was immunoSEQ multiplex PCR. The sample carries about 340,000 clones, about 93% recorded once. Time point of the sample: blood from clinic visit 5 months post-surgery; TSC patient then seizure free. The sequenced sample was peripheral blood, obtained less than 6 months after surgery. J is TRBJ1-5 and V is TRBV9; TRBD1 agrees at 7 bases. The TCR comes from a boy in the first two years of life with tuberous sclerosis and intractable seizures. The CDR3 here is CASSLTGHEPQHF. CDR3 sequence (DNA): TGTGCCAGCAGTCTGACAGGGCATGAGCCCCAGCATTTT.